This TCR beta chain was documented in a study of breast tumors, draining lymph nodes, adjacent tissues. Whole-study findings and limits: Tumor repertoires ranked between lymph nodes and nontumor tissue in diversity, with V and J gene preferences.

TCRdb fed the multiplex PCR reads into MiXCR, producing one record per CDR3 protein. Altogether 45,000 to 60,000 distinct CDR3 sequences are present, under 25% being singletons, with the ten largest covering about 8%. Losses at the gene ends were 5 bases for V and 5 bases for J; bases not matched to a gene: 10. The CDR3 covers 14 residues. The germline V gene encodes CDR1 DFQATT and CDR2 SNEGSKA (reference sequence). This clonotype was seen many times. Antigen specificity is unknown. This rearrangement joins TRBV20-1 to TRBJ2-7, with TRBD1 matching 9 bases. This sequence originates from a female donor with breast cancer. Some clones in this sample may be carry-over from other donors' samples. Sequencing was carried out using breast tumor tissue. The CDR3 is CSAPWNRGLNEQYF. In nucleotides, the CDR3 is TGCAGTGCTCCCTGGAACAGGGGGCTCAACGAGCAGTACTTC.